The sequence of this T cell receptor beta chain was determined in a study of radiotherapy plus CTLA-4 blockade in lung cancer. Study information: With 25% to 40% of patients having disease control, objective responses were seen in about 17%.

Using immunoSEQ multiplex PCR, the repertoire was profiled, and TCRdb retains in-frame clones only, with some absent. The sample contains 50,000 to 60,000 clones, 70% to 85% of which appear only once. General observations from the study: TCR clones originating in tumors grew in number in blood after radiotherapy plus ipilimumab. The best prediction of response reportedly came from early blood T cell clone dynamics, with interferon-beta.

V was pared by 1 base and J by 2 bases, with 13 bases between. Germline CDR1 is SGHRS and CDR2 is YFSETQ. The CDR3 is 16 amino acids. To note about this clone: The antigen remains undetermined.

J is TRBJ2-1 and V is TRBV5-1, with a possible D match to TRBD2 (5 bases). This clonotype was sampled from a human donor with non-small cell lung cancer whose response to radiotherapy plus ipilimumab could not be evaluated. The source material was peripheral blood, sampled from a patient treated with radiotherapy plus ipilimumab. The CDR3 spells CASSLNSESPYNEQFF. For the CDR3, the DNA is TGCGCCAGCAGCTTGAATAGCGAGAGTCCCTACAATGAGCAGTTCTTC.